The entry below gives a single T cell receptor beta chain sequence along with its context. Its target is not known. The CDR3 sequence is 14 residues long. Germline V lookup: CDR1 ENHRY, CDR2 SYGVKD. Trimming took off 2 bases at V and 3 bases at J, with 8 bases between the two ends. It was 300 ng DNA, around 30,000 T cell genomes, that went into each replicate PCR of unsorted PBMC. Some clones are missing from TCRdb's copy, which holds only in-frame ones; the method was immunoSEQ multiplex PCR. The profile shows 400,000 to 500,000 clones, around 80% of them singletons. The sample comes from a study of shared clonotypes between healthy human individuals. Study observations and caveats: Only a few donors were included, so the genetic and exposure-history diversity represented was limited.

This TCR came from a woman aged 40-49 years in good health. Some clones in this sample may be carry-over from other donors' samples. Sequenced input: PBMCs. The chain employs TRBV10-3 and TRBJ2-4, with no clear D. The CDR3 sequence: CAISEGEVKNIQYF. Here the CDR3 DNA reads TGTGCCATCAGTGAGGGGGAAGTCAAAAACATTCAGTACTTC.